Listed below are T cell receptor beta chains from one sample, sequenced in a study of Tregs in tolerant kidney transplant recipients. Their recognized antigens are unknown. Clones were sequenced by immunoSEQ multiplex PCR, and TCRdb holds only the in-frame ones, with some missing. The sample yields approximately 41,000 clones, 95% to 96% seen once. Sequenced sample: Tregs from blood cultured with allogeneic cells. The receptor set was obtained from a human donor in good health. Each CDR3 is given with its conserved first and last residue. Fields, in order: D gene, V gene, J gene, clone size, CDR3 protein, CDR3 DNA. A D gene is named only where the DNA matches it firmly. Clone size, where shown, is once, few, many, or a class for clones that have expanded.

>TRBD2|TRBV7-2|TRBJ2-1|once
CASSRSGYYNEQFF
TGTGCCAGCAGCCGTAGCGGGTATTACAATGAGCAGTTCTTC
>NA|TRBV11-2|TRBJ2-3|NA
CASSLWLGEADTQYF
TGTGCCAGCAGCTTATGGTTAGGAGAGGCAGATACGCAGTATTTT
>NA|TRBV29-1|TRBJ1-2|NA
CSVSGAGPNYGYTF
TGCAGCGTGTCCGGGGCAGGCCCTAACTATGGCTACACCTTC
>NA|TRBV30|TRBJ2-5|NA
CAWSPPGTQYF
TGTGCCTGGAGTCCACCGGGGACCCAGTACTTC
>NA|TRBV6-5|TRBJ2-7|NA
CASRRGRRNEQYF
TGTGCCAGCAGGAGGGGAAGGAGAAACGAGCAGTACTTC
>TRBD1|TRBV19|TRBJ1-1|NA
CASYRGLFTEAFF
TGTGCCAGTTACAGGGGGCTCTTCACTGAAGCTTTCTTT
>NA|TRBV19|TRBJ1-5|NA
CASSILGQKFNQPQHF
TGTGCCAGTAGTATCCTGGGACAAAAATTCAATCAGCCCCAGCATTTT
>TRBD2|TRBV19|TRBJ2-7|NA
CASSIGAGAFEQYF
TGTGCCAGTAGTATTGGAGCGGGGGCCTTCGAGCAGTACTTC
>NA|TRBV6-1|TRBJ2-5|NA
CASSELYWETQYF
TGTGCCAGCAGTGAATTGTATTGGGAGACCCAGTACTTC
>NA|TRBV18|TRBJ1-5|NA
CASSPSNQPQHF
TGTGCCAGCTCACCCTCAAATCAGCCCCAGCATTTT
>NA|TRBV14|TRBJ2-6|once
CASSQGGHANSGANVLTF
TGTGCCAGCAGCCAAGGGGGACATGCGAACTCTGGGGCCAACGTCCTGACTTTC
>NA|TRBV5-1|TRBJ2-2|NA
CASSLMLVTTNTGELFF
TGCGCCAGCAGCTTGATGTTAGTTACCACGAACACCGGGGAGCTGTTTTTT
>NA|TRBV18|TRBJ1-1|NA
CASSPLGGDTEAFF
TGTGCCAGCTCACCACTGGGGGGGGACACTGAAGCTTTCTTT
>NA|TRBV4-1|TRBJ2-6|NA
CASSQDSGTFSGANVLTF
TGCGCCAGCAGCCAAGATTCGGGGACCTTCTCTGGGGCCAACGTCCTGACTTTC
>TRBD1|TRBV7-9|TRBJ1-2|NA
CASRRGTGGSYTF
TGTGCCAGCAGGCGTGGGACAGGGGGTAGCTACACCTTC
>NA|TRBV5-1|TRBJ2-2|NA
CASSLGRGNTGELFF
TGCGCCAGCAGCTTGGGACGGGGAAACACCGGGGAGCTGTTTTTT
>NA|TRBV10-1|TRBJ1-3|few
CASSPSSGNTIYF
TGCGCCAGCAGCCCCTCCTCTGGAAACACCATATATTTT
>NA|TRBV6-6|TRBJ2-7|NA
CASSYSGRVSYEQYF
TGTGCCAGCAGTTACTCGGGTCGGGTTTCCTACGAGCAGTACTTC
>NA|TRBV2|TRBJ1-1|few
CASSRSSNTEAFF
TGTGCCAGCAGTAGATCATCTAACACTGAAGCTTTCTTT
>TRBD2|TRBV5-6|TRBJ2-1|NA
CASSLGLAGGNEQFF
TGTGCCAGCAGCTTGGGACTAGCGGGAGGGAATGAGCAGTTCTTC
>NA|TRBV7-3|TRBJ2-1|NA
CASSLNRANEQFF
TGTGCCAGCAGCTTAAACAGGGCAAATGAGCAGTTCTTC
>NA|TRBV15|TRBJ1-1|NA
CATSRLGGMNTEAFF
TGTGCCACCAGCAGGCTGGGGGGGATGAACACTGAAGCTTTCTTT
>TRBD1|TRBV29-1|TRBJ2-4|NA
CSAGDRNIQYF
TGCAGCGCCGGGGACAGGAACATTCAGTACTTC
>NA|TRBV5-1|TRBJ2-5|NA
CASSQRDSWGEETQYF
TGCGCCAGCAGCCAAAGGGACAGCTGGGGGGAAGAGACCCAGTACTTC
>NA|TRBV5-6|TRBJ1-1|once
CASSPGMIRVYTEAFF
TGTGCCAGCAGCCCCGGGATGATTCGGGTGTACACTGAAGCTTTCTTT
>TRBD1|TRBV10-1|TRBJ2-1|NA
CASSVSGGAGQNEQFF
TGCGCCAGCAGTGTCTCAGGGGGCGCGGGGCAGAATGAGCAGTTCTTC
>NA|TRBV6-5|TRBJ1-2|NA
CASSLGGYGYTF
TGTGCCAGCTCCCTCGGGGGCTATGGCTACACCTTC
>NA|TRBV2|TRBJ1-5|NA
CASGAGRNQPQHF
TGTGCCAGCGGGGCAGGTAGGAATCAGCCCCAGCATTTT
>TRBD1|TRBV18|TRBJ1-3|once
CASSLGTVGNTIYF
TGTGCCAGCTCACTGGGGACAGTTGGAAACACCATATATTTT
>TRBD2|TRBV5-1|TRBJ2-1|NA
CASSQWGGGSYNEQFF
TGCGCCAGCTCCCAATGGGGCGGGGGGTCCTACAATGAGCAGTTCTTC
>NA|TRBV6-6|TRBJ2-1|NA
CASRTGPNEQFF
TGTGCCAGCAGGACCGGGCCCAATGAGCAGTTCTTC
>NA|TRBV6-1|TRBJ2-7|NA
CASSETVDEQYF
TGTGCCAGCAGTGAAACGGTGGACGAGCAGTACTTC
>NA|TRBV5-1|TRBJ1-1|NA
CASSSAGANTEAFF
TGCGCCAGCAGCTCGGCAGGGGCGAACACTGAAGCTTTCTTT
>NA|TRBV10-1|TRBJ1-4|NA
CASSAGATNEKLFF
TGCGCCAGCAGTGCAGGGGCAACTAATGAAAAACTGTTTTTT
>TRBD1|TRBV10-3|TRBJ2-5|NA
CAAARGQGQETQYF
TGTGCCGCCGCCCGCGGACAGGGGCAAGAGACCCAGTACTTC
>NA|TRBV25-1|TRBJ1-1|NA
CASRDPWNTEAFF
TGTGCCAGCAGGGACCCCTGGAACACTGAAGCTTTCTTT
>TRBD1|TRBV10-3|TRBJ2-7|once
CAIKGTANGPSGQYF
TGTGCCATCAAAGGGACAGCAAATGGGCCTAGTGGACAGTACTTC
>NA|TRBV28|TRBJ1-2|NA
CATSLGNRPGYTF
TGTGCCACCTCATTAGGGAATCGACCCGGCTACACCTTC
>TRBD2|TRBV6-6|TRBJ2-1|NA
CASNKGLAGNNEQFF
TGTGCCAGCAACAAGGGACTAGCGGGAAACAATGAGCAGTTCTTC
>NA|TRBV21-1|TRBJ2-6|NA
CASSKKGRGGTGANVLTF
TGTGCCAGCAGCAAAAAAGGCAGGGGAGGGACTGGGGCCAACGTCCTGACTTTC
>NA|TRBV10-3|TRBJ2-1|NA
CAISKEGNEQFF
TGTGCCATCAGTAAGGAAGGCAATGAGCAGTTCTTC
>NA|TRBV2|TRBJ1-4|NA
CATSGRLGSGEKLFF
TGTGCCACCTCGGGACGCCTGGGAAGCGGTGAAAAACTGTTTTTT